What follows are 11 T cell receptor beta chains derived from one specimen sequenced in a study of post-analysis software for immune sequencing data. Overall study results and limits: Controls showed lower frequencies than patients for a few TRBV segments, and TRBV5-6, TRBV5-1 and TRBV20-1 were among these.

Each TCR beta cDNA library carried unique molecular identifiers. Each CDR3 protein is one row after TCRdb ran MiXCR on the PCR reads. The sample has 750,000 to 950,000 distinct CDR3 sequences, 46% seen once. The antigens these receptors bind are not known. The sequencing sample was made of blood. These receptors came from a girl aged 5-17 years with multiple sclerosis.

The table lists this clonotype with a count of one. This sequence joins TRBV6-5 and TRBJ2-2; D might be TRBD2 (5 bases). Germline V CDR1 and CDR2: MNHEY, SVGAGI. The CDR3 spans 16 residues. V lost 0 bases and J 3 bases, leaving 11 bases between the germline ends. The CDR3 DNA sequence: TGTGCCAGCAGTTACTCGGGAGTTCGGGACACCGGGGAGCTGTTTTTT. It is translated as CASSYSGVRDTGELFF.

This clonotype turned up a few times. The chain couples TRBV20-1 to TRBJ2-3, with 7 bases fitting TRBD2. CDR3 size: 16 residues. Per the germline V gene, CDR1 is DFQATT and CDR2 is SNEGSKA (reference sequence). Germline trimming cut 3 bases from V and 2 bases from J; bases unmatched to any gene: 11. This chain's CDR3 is CSASSSLAVHTDTQYF. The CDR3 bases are TGCAGTGCTAGCTCCTCTCTAGCGGTTCACACAGATACGCAGTATTTT.

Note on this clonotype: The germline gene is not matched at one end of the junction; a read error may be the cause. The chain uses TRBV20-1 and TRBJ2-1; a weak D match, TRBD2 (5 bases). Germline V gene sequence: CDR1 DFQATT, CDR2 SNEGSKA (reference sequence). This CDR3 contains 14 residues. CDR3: CSTRVQRSYNEQFF. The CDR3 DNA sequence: TGCAGTACTAGAGTCCAGCGGTCCTACAATGAGCAGTTCTTC.

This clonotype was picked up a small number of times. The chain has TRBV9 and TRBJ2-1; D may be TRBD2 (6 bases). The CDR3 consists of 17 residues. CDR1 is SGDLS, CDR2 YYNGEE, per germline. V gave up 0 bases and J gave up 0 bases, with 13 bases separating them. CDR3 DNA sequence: TGTGCCAGCAGCGTAGACGGGGCGGGACGCTCCTACAATGAGCAGTTCTTC. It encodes CASSVDGAGRSYNEQFF.

CDR3: CATSDIGGRAVDTQYF. CDR3 sequence (DNA): TGTGCCACCAGTGATATTGGCGGGAGGGCCGTAGATACGCAGTATTTT. The genes are TRBV24-1 and TRBJ2-3; 9 nucleotides match TRBD2. The CDR3 is 16 residues long. With V trimmed by 3 bases and J by 5 bases, 8 bases remained unmatched. Germline-derived CDR1 and CDR2 are KGHDR and SFDVKD.

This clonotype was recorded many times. As DNA, the CDR3 is TGTGCCAGCAGTTCCCGGGGGGAGACCCAGTACTTC. Amino acids: CASSSRGETQYF. The chain employs TRBV7-9 and TRBJ2-5, with D possibly being TRBD2 (6 bases). The germline V and J ends were trimmed by 6 bases and 5 bases, with 10 bases remaining between them. Germline CDR1 SEHNR, CDR2 FQNEAQ (reference sequence). The CDR3 loop spans 12 amino acids.

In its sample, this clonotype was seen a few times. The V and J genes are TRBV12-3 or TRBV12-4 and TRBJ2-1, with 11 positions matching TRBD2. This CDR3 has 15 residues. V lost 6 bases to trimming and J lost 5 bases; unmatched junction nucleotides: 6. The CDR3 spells CASRDVAGGHNEQFF. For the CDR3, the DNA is TGTGCCAGCAGAGACGTAGCGGGAGGGCACAATGAGCAGTTCTTC.

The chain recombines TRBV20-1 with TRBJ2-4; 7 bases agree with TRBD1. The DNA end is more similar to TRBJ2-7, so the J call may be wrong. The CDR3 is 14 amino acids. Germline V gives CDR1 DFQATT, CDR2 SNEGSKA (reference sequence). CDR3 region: CSARTDRQPYEQYF. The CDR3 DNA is TGCAGTGCTAGGACGGACAGGCAGCCCTACGAGCAGTACTTC.

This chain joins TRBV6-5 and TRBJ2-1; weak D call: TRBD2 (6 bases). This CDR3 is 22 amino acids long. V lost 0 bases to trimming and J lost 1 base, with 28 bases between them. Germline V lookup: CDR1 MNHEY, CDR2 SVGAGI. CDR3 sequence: CASSYSNVRGAREKISYNEQFF. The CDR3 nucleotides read TGTGCCAGCAGTTACTCGAATGTACGCGGGGCCCGGGAAAAGATATCCTACAATGAGCAGTTCTTC.

The CDR3 region is CASSHAKATQYF. The CDR3 nucleotides read TGTGCCAGCAGCCACGCCAAGGCTACGCAGTATTTT. This chain links TRBV7-6 with TRBJ2-3; D is undetermined. The ends were cut back, 5 bases at V and 8 bases at J, with 11 bases in the middle. CDR1 and CDR2 from the germline V gene are SGHVS and FNYEAQ. The CDR3 has 12 residues.

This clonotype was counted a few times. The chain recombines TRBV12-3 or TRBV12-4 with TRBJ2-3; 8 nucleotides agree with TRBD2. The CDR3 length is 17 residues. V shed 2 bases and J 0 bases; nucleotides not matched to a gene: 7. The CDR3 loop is CASSLFPSGPSTDTQYF. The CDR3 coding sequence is TGTGCCAGCAGTTTATTCCCTAGCGGGCCTAGCACAGATACGCAGTATTTT.